The clone carrying this T cell receptor beta chain was found a few times. The CDR3 covers 13 residues. Trimming cost V 8 bases and J 1 base, with 11 bases left between them. Germline lookup yields CDR1 SNHLY and CDR2 FYNNEI. It was with a sample-barcoded 5' primer and a J-beta primer mix that a second PCR of roughly 7 to 12 cycles was run. TCRdb passed the 5' RACE reads through MiXCR, listing each CDR3 protein once. Altogether 590,000 or so distinct CDR3 sequences are present, approximately 30% being singletons, with the ten largest covering around a sixth. The data are from a study of blood T cells in healthy people across ages.

The specimen sequenced was blood. The genes are TRBV2 and TRBJ1-1; D is ambiguous. This TCR derives from a woman aged 80 or older in good health. In DNA form, the CDR3 reads TGTGCCAGCTGTTGGGGTCCGAACACTGAAGCTTTCTTT. It specifies CASCWGPNTEAFF. The full variable domain, completed using reference TRBV2 and TRBJ1-1, is EPEVTQTPSHQVTQMGQEVILRCVPISNHLYFYWYRQILGQKVEFLVSFYNNEISEKSEIFDDQFSVERPDGSNFTLKIRSTKLEDSAMYFCASCWGPNTEAFFGQGTRLTVV.